These 27 T cell receptor beta chains were all obtained from the same sample, sequenced in a study of T cell changes during pregnancy in multiple sclerosis. Assay: immunoSEQ multiplex PCR; the TCRdb copy retains only in-frame clones and omits some. The sample records about 89,000 clones, around 94% being singletons. The specimen was peripheral blood, collected in the third trimester of pregnancy. The receptors here all came from a female donor with multiple sclerosis, enrolled in a pregnancy study.

The chain uses TRBV5-4 and TRBJ1-1; unclear D gene. Germline CDR1 reads SGHNT; CDR2 reads YYREEE (reference sequence). The CDR3 is 15 residues long. The germline V and J ends were trimmed by 2 bases and 4 bases, with 15 bases remaining between them. The CDR3 loop is CASSLKVTRGTEAFF. Here the CDR3 DNA reads TGTGCCAGCAGCTTAAAAGTGACCAGAGGCACTGAAGCTTTCTTT.

This clone occurred once. V and J are TRBV4-2 and TRBJ2-7; 9 positions agree with TRBD1. Germline lookup yields CDR1 LGHNA and CDR2 YNFKEQ. J lost 3 bases, V lost 5 bases, and 8 bases had no gene match. The CDR3 spans 15 residues. This CDR3 is CASSSPDRGDYEQYF. For the CDR3, the DNA is TGTGCCAGCAGCTCCCCGGACAGGGGAGACTACGAGCAGTACTTC.

The chain links TRBV19 to TRBJ2-1, with D hard to call. Trimming took 7 bases from V and 8 from J, leaving 12 bases between them. The CDR3 contains 12 residues. Germline V CDR1 and CDR2: LNHDA, SQIVND (reference sequence). Written as DNA, the CDR3 is TGTGCCAGTATAGTCCAGGCCGATGAGCAGTTCTTC. Translating it yields CASIVQADEQFF.

This sequence joins TRBV5-1 and TRBJ2-6; 12 bases match TRBD1. Germline V gene lookup returns CDR1 SGHRS and CDR2 YFSETQ. V shed 4 bases and J 3 bases; nucleotides not matched to a gene: 17. The CDR3 has 21 residues. CDR3 DNA: TGCGCCAGCAGCCAAACTCCTAAGGGGGGACAGGGGGCTTTTGGGGCCAACGTCCTGACTTTC. Residues: CASSQTPKGGQGAFGANVLTF.

This clone was seen once. The rearrangement uses TRBV7-9 and TRBJ1-1; D uncertain. Trimming cost V 4 bases and J 8 bases, with 14 bases left between them. Germline V lookup: CDR1 SEHNR, CDR2 FQNEAQ (reference sequence). CDR3 length: 13 amino acids. The CDR3 here is CASSSARHAEAFF. The CDR3 DNA reads TGTGCCAGCAGCTCCGCGCGACACGCGGAAGCTTTCTTT.

This clone was seen just once. The V call is TRBV6-1, the J call TRBJ2-7; 10 bases fit TRBD2. Germline V gives CDR1 MNHNS, CDR2 SASEGT. V trimming: 6 bases; J trimming: 0 bases; junction bases outside the gene matches: 5. This CDR3 is 15 amino acids long. The CDR3, as DNA: TGTGCCAGCAGAGTGTCTAGCGGGAGCTCCTACGAGCAGTACTTC. Translation: CASRVSSGSSYEQYF.

The chain joins TRBV6-4 to TRBJ2-3, with 7 bases matching TRBD2. The CDR3 has 15 residues. CDR1 and CDR2 (germline): MRHNA, SNTAGT. V shed 0 bases and J 4 bases; nucleotides not matched to a gene: 4. The CDR3 sequence: CASSDSREGSDTQYF. The DNA for the CDR3 is TGTGCCAGCAGTGACTCGAGGGAGGGTTCAGATACGCAGTATTTT.

The V call is TRBV5-6, the J call TRBJ2-1; TRBD2 matches at 9 bases. There are 18 residues in the CDR3. V gave up 3 bases and J gave up 0 bases; unmatched junction bases: 10. Per the germline V gene, CDR1 is SGHDT and CDR2 is YYEEEE. The CDR3 coding sequence is TGTGCCAGCAGCTGGGGGGGGATAGCGGGAGTCTCCTACAATGAGCAGTTCTTC. Its protein is CASSWGGIAGVSYNEQFF.

The chain recombines TRBV28 with TRBJ2-5; no firm D call. The CDR3 is made up of 12 amino acids. The V end was cut by 2 bases, the J end by 7 bases, with 8 bases between. CDR1 and CDR2 from the germline V gene are MDHEN and SYDVKM. As DNA, the CDR3 is TGTGCCAGCAGTTTAAATAGGAGGACCCAGTACTTC. Its protein product is CASSLNRRTQYF.

This clone was counted a single time. The rearrangement uses TRBV6-6 and TRBJ2-1, with 10 bases matching TRBD2. Germline trimming cut 4 bases from V and 10 bases from J; bases unmatched to any gene: 10. The V gene's germline CDR1 is MNHNY and CDR2 SVGAGI (reference sequence). This CDR3 is built from 15 residues. CDR3 in DNA: TGTGCCAGCAGTTTATCAACTAGCGGGACTGGAGAGCAGTTCTTC. Its translation: CASSLSTSGTGEQFF.

This clone was observed once. The chain has TRBV30 and TRBJ2-5; 9 nucleotides agree with TRBD2. CDR3 size: 13 residues. The trim removed 1 base at V and 5 bases at J, leaving 2 bases unmatched. Germline CDR1 is GTSNPN and CDR2 is SVGIG (reference sequence). DNA of the CDR3: TGTGCCTGGAGTGGGACTAGCGTGGAGACCCAGTACTTC. As protein: CAWSGTSVETQYF.

This chain joins TRBV4-1 and TRBJ1-2, with 7 nucleotides matching TRBD1. Germline CDR1 reads MGHRA; CDR2 reads YSYEKL. Trimming cost V 0 bases and J 5 bases; bases outside gene matches: 9. The CDR3 loop spans 16 amino acids. CDR3 sequence: CASSQDPGQPTYGYTF. CDR3 nucleotides: TGCGCCAGCAGCCAAGATCCGGGACAGCCGACTTATGGCTACACCTTC.

The chain links TRBV30 to TRBJ1-1; maybe TRBD1 (5 bases). V was shortened by 4 bases and J by 5 bases, with 17 bases between the two germline ends. The CDR3 extends over 14 amino acids. In germline, CDR1 is GTSNPN, CDR2 SVGIG (reference sequence). CDR3 nucleotide sequence: TGTGCCTGGAAACTTCAGGGCCTGGGAACTGAAGCTTTCTTT. Amino acid sequence: CAWKLQGLGTEAFF. The whole variable domain, filled in from reference TRBV30 and TRBJ1-1, reads SQTIHQWPATLVQPVGSPLSLECTVEGTSNPNLYWYRQAAGRGLQLLFYSVGIGQISSEVPQNLSASRPQDRQFILSSKKLLLSDSGFYLCAWKLQGLGTEAFFGQGTRLTVV.

The rearrangement uses TRBV2 and TRBJ2-3, with a possible D match to TRBD1 (6 bases). Between the trimmed V and J ends, which lost 6 bases and 4 bases, there was a span of 17 bases. The germline V gene encodes CDR1 SNHLY and CDR2 FYNNEI. There are 15 residues in the CDR3. The CDR3 region has the DNA TGTGCCAGCAGAGGGGACATGGCAGGGCCAGATACGCAGTATTTT. Its protein is CASRGDMAGPDTQYF.

The V call is TRBV7-7, the J call TRBJ2-5, with 7 bases that match TRBD2. The CDR3 has 16 amino acids. Germline CDR1 reads SSHAT; CDR2 reads FNYEAQ (reference sequence). V dropped 7 bases and J dropped 2; count of bases not matched to a gene: 13. CDR3 sequence: CASTPGRGLDQETQYF. In nucleotides, the CDR3 is TGTGCCAGCACCCCGGGGAGAGGACTAGATCAAGAGACCCAGTACTTC.

This chain connects TRBV19 to TRBJ2-3; 7 bases align to TRBD1. V lost 0 bases, J lost 2 bases, and 8 bases stayed unmatched. CDR1 is LNHDA and CDR2 is SQIVND in the germline V gene (reference sequence). The CDR3 sequence is 17 residues long. The CDR3 nucleotides are TGTGCCAGTAGTATAGAACCGGGACAGCCTAACACAGATACGCAGTATTTT. Translation: CASSIEPGQPNTDTQYF.

The V call is TRBV4-3, the J call TRBJ1-4; unclear D gene. V lost 1 base to trimming and J lost 5 bases, with 11 bases between them. Germline CDR1 LGHNA, CDR2 YSLEER. This CDR3 is 15 amino acids long. The CDR3: CASSQGTVQNEKLFF. The CDR3 DNA reads TGCGCCAGCAGCCAAGGAACAGTTCAGAATGAAAAACTGTTTTTT.

The chain couples TRBV12-5 to TRBJ2-1; 7 nucleotides agree with TRBD2. The CDR3 runs to 14 residues. Germline-derived CDR1 and CDR2 are LGHNT and FRNRAP. J was trimmed by 7 bases and V by 6 bases; bases with no gene match: 9. The CDR3 DNA follows: TGTGCTAGTGGAGTGGGCGGGAGTATGAATGAGCAGTTCTTC. Translated, it gives CASGVGGSMNEQFF.

This chain joins TRBV20-1 and TRBJ1-1; D not resolved. CDR3 size: 11 residues. The germline V gene has CDR1 DFQATT and CDR2 SNEGSKA (reference sequence). Trimming took 5 bases from V and 2 from J, leaving 6 bases between them. The CDR3 reads CSAYRNTEAFF. The CDR3 DNA reads TGCAGTGCTTATAGAAACACTGAAGCTTTCTTT.

The V and J genes are TRBV15 and TRBJ1-4; no clear D. CDR1 is LNHNV, CDR2 YYDKDF, per germline (reference sequence). The V and J ends lost 0 bases and 4 bases respectively, with 9 bases between them. CDR3 length equals 15 residues. CDR3 sequence (DNA): TGTGCCACCAGCAGAGAGAGGAGAGATAATGAAAAACTGTTTTTT. Protein: CATSRERRDNEKLFF.

The rearrangement uses TRBV5-1 and TRBJ2-1; TRBD2 agrees at 8 bases. CDR1 SGHRS and CDR2 YFSETQ come from the germline V gene. The CDR3 spans 16 residues. J was trimmed by 4 bases and V by 1 base; bases with no gene match: 7. CDR3 protein: CASSLSSSGRYNEQFF. CDR3 DNA sequence: TGCGCCAGCAGCTTGTCCTCCAGCGGGAGATACAATGAGCAGTTCTTC.

The gene calls are TRBV7-6 and TRBJ2-5; 14 bases agree with TRBD2. The CDR3 is 16 residues long. Germline V lookup: CDR1 SGHVS, CDR2 FNYEAQ. After removal of 2 bases from V and 5 bases from J, the junction contained 4 bases not matched to a gene. The CDR3 is CASSLRTSGRWETQYF. CDR3 nucleotide sequence: TGTGCCAGCAGCTTAAGGACTAGCGGGAGGTGGGAGACCCAGTACTTC.

The V and J genes are TRBV18 and TRBJ2-7; TRBD1 agrees at 7 bases. Trimming at V came to 6 bases and at J to 2 bases, leaving 10 bases not matched to a gene. Germline CDR1 KGHSH, CDR2 LQKENI. This CDR3 has 15 residues. CDR3 nucleotides: TGTGCCAGCTCCCCCGGGCAGGGGGATCCCTACGAGCAGTACTTC. Encoded protein: CASSPGQGDPYEQYF. Using reference TRBV18 and TRBJ2-7 for the parts outside the CDR3, the full variable domain is NAGVMQNPRHLVRRRGQEARLRCSPMKGHSHVYWYRQLPEEGLKFMVYLQKENIIDESGMPKERFSAEFPKEGPSILRIQQVVRGDSAAYFCASSPGQGDPYEQYFGPGTRLTVT.

This chain joins TRBV10-2 and TRBJ2-7, with 8 bases identical to TRBD2. The CDR3 covers 13 residues. From germline, CDR1 is WSHSY and CDR2 SAAADI. V lost 6 bases, J lost 7 bases, and 8 bases stayed unmatched. This CDR3 is CASSHGGGGEQYF. CDR3 nucleotides: TGCGCCAGCAGCCACGGGGGGGGTGGAGAGCAGTACTTC.

The CDR3 loop is CASSLDAGVTDTQYF. The CDR3 nucleotides read TGTGCCAGCAGCTTAGACGCAGGGGTGACAGATACGCAGTATTTT. The rearrangement uses TRBV11-2 and TRBJ2-3; D possibly corresponds to TRBD1 (6 bases). This CDR3 region has 15 residues. V was shortened by 0 bases and J by 3 bases, with 10 bases between the two germline ends. Germline CDR1 is SGHAT and CDR2 is FQNNGV.

The J gene is TRBJ2-7, the V gene TRBV30, with D maybe TRBD2 (6 bases). CDR1 is GTSNPN and CDR2 is SVGIG in the germline V gene (reference sequence). Trimming pared 3 bases from V and 0 bases from J, leaving 15 bases between. CDR3 size: 15 residues. The CDR3, as DNA: TGTGCCTGGAGGGTTAGCGGTCCTCACTCCTACGAGCAGTACTTC. Its translation: CAWRVSGPHSYEQYF.

The V gene is TRBV7-9, the J gene TRBJ1-2, with a possible D match to TRBD1 (5 bases). Looked up from germline, CDR1 is SEHNR and CDR2 is FQNEAQ (reference sequence). V dropped 5 bases and J dropped 4 bases, with 11 bases sitting between them. The CDR3 length is 13 residues. As DNA, the CDR3 is TGTGCCAGCAGCCATAGACAGAGCTATGGCTACACCTTC. Its translation: CASSHRQSYGYTF.